These T cell receptor beta chains were read from a single sample in a study of blood T cell repertoires in COVID-19. Measured with immunoSEQ multiplex PCR; TCRdb has only the in-frame clones, and not every one. The sample yields over 250,000 clones, around 85% seen once. The material sequenced was peripheral blood. The origin of the receptors is a man aged 45-60 years with active or convalescent COVID-19. Each CDR3 is given with its conserved first and last residue. The D gene is left open where the match is weak.

d_gene	v_gene	CDR3aa
TRBD2	TRBV7-2	CASSLLPSGSADEQYF
.	TRBV19	CASSGGFSYNSPLHF
TRBD2	TRBV27	CASRGLAGGLQGLDEQFF
.	TRBV6-1	CASSPNPGMYEQYF
.	TRBV21-1	CASSGAGGGFF
.	TRBV19	CASRAGNTEAFF
.	TRBV2	CASSEFRPSTDTQYF
.	TRBV15	CATSRGQGVRGYTF
.	TRBV19	CASSVGGPNTGELFF
.	TRBV6-4	CASNRANTGELFF
.	TRBV19	CASSNVADIYNEQFF
.	TRBV5-1	CASSSLPTGPYEQYF
.	TRBV19	CASSMSGSEFGGELFF
.	TRBV30	CAWMEAGELFF
.	TRBV5-1	CASSAKNRESNTF
.	TRBV12-5	CASGLGSPREQYF
TRBD2	TRBV3-1/TRBV3-2	CASSLAGAYEQFF
.	TRBV18	CASSLNSDQPQHF
.	TRBV29-1	CSVEEGGRRSYNEQFF
.	TRBV7-9	CASSLGLNNEKLFF
TRBD2	TRBV5-1	CASSPLAGGYNEQFF
.	TRBV20-1	CSASDPDSFRGSGNTIYF
.	TRBV2	CASIPVGGANYGYTF
.	TRBV30	CAWSVHQGFSNQPQHF
TRBD2	TRBV7-2	CASKISGRGIAGELFF
TRBD2	TRBV24-1	CATRAGGETGELFF
.	TRBV7-9	CASSSTGQSNQPQHF
TRBD2	TRBV27	CASSLGPGLATDTQYF
TRBD2	TRBV28	CASSQTSGRAGDNEQFF
.	TRBV12-5	CASGTPNNQPQHF
TRBD1	TRBV28	CASSPPDRGREKLFF
TRBD2	TRBV4-3	CASSRAIAGVNSYNEQFF
.	TRBV9	CASSVGWAGNEQFF
TRBD1	TRBV4-1	CASSQEGQYTDTQYF